The T cell receptor (beta chain) under discussion was sequenced for a study of Graves' ophthalmopathy and Graves' hyperthyroidism. CDR3 length equals 16 residues. After removal of 5 bases from V and 2 bases from J, the junction contained 10 bases not matched to a gene. Germline lookup yields CDR1 MNHEY and CDR2 SMNVEV (reference sequence). RNA transcripts were the source from which TCR beta CDR3 regions were amplified. HTBI-primed first-round RT-PCR preceded second-round multiplex PCR. Each CDR3 protein gets one entry after TCRdb re-called the multiplex PCR reads with MiXCR. This sample yields around 400,000 distinct CDR3 sequences, of which about a sixth are seen a single time; approximately 1.4% belongs to the top ten.

The genes are TRBV27 and TRBJ2-7; TRBD1 matches 9 bases. This sequence was found in a woman under 30 with Graves' ophthalmopathy. The sequenced sample consisted of peripheral blood. In nucleotides, the CDR3 is TGTGCCAGCAGTCAAGGGACAGGGAGCGCCGCCTACGAGCAGTACTTC. This encodes CASSQGTGSAAYEQYF.